These 15 T cell receptor beta chains share one sample of origin, sequenced in a study of blood T cells in healthy people across ages. A sample-barcoded 5' primer and a J-beta primer mix were used in a second PCR of roughly 6 to 11 cycles. One entry per CDR3 protein, called by TCRdb with MiXCR from the 5' RACE reads. The sample yields 1,800,000 or so distinct CDR3 sequences, about 39% seen once. Sequenced sample: blood. Receptors originate from a human donor in good health.

The rearrangement joins TRBV29-1 to TRBJ1-2, with 7 bases that match TRBD1. V lost 6 bases and J lost 2; bases outside the gene matches: 6. This CDR3 contains 13 residues. Per the germline V gene, CDR1 is SQVTM and CDR2 is ANQGSEA. CDR3 coding DNA: TGCAGCGTCTCGATGACAGGGAACTATGGCTACACCTTC. Its protein product is CSVSMTGNYGYTF.

This clonotype showed up just a few times. J is TRBJ2-1 and V is TRBV4-1, with a possible D match to TRBD2 (6 bases). CDR3 size: 16 residues. V dropped 0 bases and J dropped 4 bases, with 13 bases sitting between them. The germline V gene encodes CDR1 MGHRA and CDR2 YSYEKL. The DNA of the CDR3 is TGCGCCAGCAGCCAAGATACTAGCACCCTATACAATGAGCAGTTCTTC. As protein: CASSQDTSTLYNEQFF.

This chain links TRBV20-1 with TRBJ1-4; TRBD1 matches at 8 bases. This CDR3 has 16 residues. J gave up 3 bases and V 0 bases, and 6 bases lay outside the gene matches. Germline V gene data show CDR1 as DFQATT and CDR2 as SNEGSKA (reference sequence). The CDR3 region is CSAREGDRPSNEKLFF. CDR3 nucleotides: TGCAGTGCTAGAGAAGGGGACAGGCCTTCTAATGAAAAACTGTTTTTT.

This clonotype was picked up a small number of times. The chain links TRBV11-2 to TRBJ2-7, with a possible D match to TRBD1 (5 bases). V dropped 1 base and J dropped 3 bases, with 10 bases sitting between them. Looked up from germline, CDR1 is SGHAT and CDR2 is FQNNGV. The length of the CDR3 is 14 residues. CDR3 region: CASSLGQLIYEQYF. CDR3 DNA sequence: TGTGCCAGCAGCTTAGGACAGCTAATCTACGAGCAGTACTTC. Complete variable domain (other parts from reference TRBV11-2 and TRBJ2-7): EAGVAQSPRYKIIEKRQSVAFWCNPISGHATLYWYQQILGQGPKLLIQFQNNGVVDDSQLPKDRFSAERLKGVDSTLKIQPAKLEDSAVYLCASSLGQLIYEQYFGPGTRLTVT.

This clonotype was seen only a few times. This chain connects TRBV6-4 to TRBJ1-2, with no clear D. The germline V gene encodes CDR1 MRHNA and CDR2 SNTAGT. Trimming took 6 bases from V and 4 from J, leaving 12 bases between them. The CDR3 is 13 amino acids. Written as DNA, the CDR3 is TGTGCCAGCAGAGGGCAGGTATCCTATGGCTACACCTTC. This encodes CASRGQVSYGYTF.

This clonotype was seen only a few times. The chain joins TRBV4-2 to TRBJ1-1, with D perhaps matching TRBD1 (5 bases). Trimming left V 5 bases short and J 4 bases short, with 14 bases between. The length of the CDR3 is 14 residues. CDR1 LGHNA and CDR2 YNFKEQ come from the germline V gene. CDR3 loop: CASSGGGESTEAFF. The CDR3 DNA reads TGTGCCAGCAGCGGCGGGGGTGAGTCCACTGAAGCTTTCTTT.

As for this clonotype: The CDR3 ends on some other residue instead of the conserved phenylalanine or tryptophan, so this is likely a read error. This chain joins TRBV7-2 and TRBJ2-1, with a tentative D call TRBD1 (6 bases). This CDR3 comprises 13 residues. V was shortened by 5 bases and J by 10 bases, with 15 bases between the two germline ends. Per germline, CDR1 SGHTA and CDR2 FQGNSA. The CDR3 bases are TGTGCCAGCAGCGCCCAGCACAGGGCCGAGCAGTTCGTC. As protein: CASSAQHRAEQFV.

The V gene is TRBV20-1, the J gene TRBJ1-2; no firm D call. Between the trimmed V and J ends, which lost 7 bases and 4 bases, there was a span of 13 bases. Germline lookup yields CDR1 DFQATT and CDR2 SNEGSKA (reference sequence). The CDR3 is 12 residues long. CDR3 DNA sequence: TGCAGTGTTAGTGGGGATGCCTATGGCTACACCTTC. It yields the protein CSVSGDAYGYTF.

The sample holds one count of this clonotype. V and J are TRBV4-3 and TRBJ2-7; TRBD1 aligns across 7 bases. The CDR3 consists of 15 residues. V was pared by 3 bases and J by 2 bases, with 7 bases of the junction left unmatched. Germline CDR1 reads LGHNA; CDR2 reads YSLEER. CDR3 sequence: CASSHALTGPYEQYF. The CDR3 DNA follows: TGCGCCAGCAGCCATGCCCTGACAGGGCCCTACGAGCAGTACTTC.

The chain uses TRBV7-9 and TRBJ2-1, with 8 bases that match TRBD1. Germline assignment: CDR1 SEHNR and CDR2 FQNEAQ (reference sequence). V was pared by 4 bases and J by 4 bases, with 9 bases of the junction left unmatched. This CDR3 has 16 residues. As DNA, the CDR3 is TGTGCCAGCAGCTCCTACGACAGGGGATCTTACAATGAGCAGTTCTTC. Translating gives CASSSYDRGSYNEQFF.

The chain employs TRBV6-5 and TRBJ2-4, with D tentatively TRBD1 or TRBD2 (5 bases each). The last part of the DNA fits TRBJ2-7 better; the J call may be wrong. Per the germline V gene, CDR1 is MNHEY and CDR2 is SVGAGI. The CDR3 covers 16 residues. The CDR3 protein is CASSYSSGQKTYEQYF. CDR3 nucleotide sequence: TGTGCCAGCAGTTACTCATCGGGGCAGAAAACCTACGAGCAGTACTTC.

This chain joins TRBV18 and TRBJ2-1; 13 bases are a match to TRBD2. The CDR3 is made up of 14 amino acids. Looked up from germline, CDR1 is KGHSH and CDR2 is LQKENI. V was clipped by 3 bases and J by 12 bases; unmatched bases: 5. This CDR3 is CASSPGTSGASQFF. The CDR3 region has the DNA TGTGCCAGCTCACCGGGGACTAGCGGGGCTTCGCAGTTCTTC.

This chain joins TRBV10-3 and TRBJ2-1, with TRBD2 matching over 8 bases. CDR1 and CDR2 (germline): ENHRY, SYGVKD. V lost 11 bases, J lost 5 bases, and 8 bases stayed unmatched. CDR3 length: 13 residues. In DNA form, the CDR3 reads TGTGCCTTTAGCGGGGCAAATAACAATGAGCAGTTCTTC. This translates into CAFSGANNNEQFF.

The chain links TRBV6-1 to TRBJ1-1, with 7 positions matching TRBD1. V dropped 4 bases and J dropped 3; count of bases not matched to a gene: 5. The CDR3 sequence is 14 residues long. CDR1 and CDR2 from the germline V gene are MNHNS and SASEGT. The CDR3 DNA is TGTGCCAGCAGTGTTCGGGACAGAGACACTGAAGCTTTCTTT. Translation gives CASSVRDRDTEAFF.

In this sample, this clonotype turned up once. CDR3 loop: CSARDRGGPFGGETQYF. The CDR3 DNA reads as TGCAGTGCTAGAGATCGGGGGGGTCCTTTTGGGGGAGAGACCCAGTACTTC. The chain links TRBV20-1 to TRBJ2-5; 8 bases fit TRBD2. V was pared by 0 bases and J by 4 bases, with 13 bases of the junction left unmatched. CDR1 is DFQATT, CDR2 SNEGSKA, per germline (reference sequence). CDR3 size: 17 residues.